The 15 T cell receptor beta chains reported below all come from one sample, sequenced in a study of cytomegalovirus exposure and HLA in healthy donors. PCR primers comprised 60 Vbeta and 13 Jbeta primers. Only in-frame clones appear in the TCRdb table, and some are missing; sequencing was by immunoSEQ multiplex PCR. In the table there are 110,000 or so clones, around 77% of which are singletons. Sequenced input: PBMCs. Source of these receptors: a woman aged 30 to 39 in good health and CMV-seropositive.

This clone was counted a single time. J is TRBJ1-1 and V is TRBV29-1; 8 bases align to TRBD1. The V segment lost 4 bases and the J segment 7 bases; nucleotides outside the gene matches: 8. The V gene's germline CDR1 is SQVTM and CDR2 ANQGSEA. This CDR3 is built from 13 residues. The CDR3 DNA is TGCAGCGTTGCGCCAGGGGGCGACGGTGAAGCTTTCTTT. Encoded protein: CSVAPGGDGEAFF.

The rearrangement links TRBV6-5 to TRBJ1-2; the D is unclear. Trimming removed 6 bases at V and 7 bases at J, with 18 bases between. The germline V gene encodes CDR1 MNHEY and CDR2 SVGAGI. This CDR3 is 14 amino acids long. In nucleotides, the CDR3 is TGTGCCAGCAGCCCTAATGGGCAGATCCGTGGCTACACCTTC. It codes for CASSPNGQIRGYTF.

This clone has a handful of counts. The rearrangement links TRBV4-1 to TRBJ1-1; D may be TRBD1 (5 bases). Trimming left V 3 bases short and J 4 bases short, with 9 bases between. Germline CDR1 MGHRA, CDR2 YSYEKL. The CDR3 sequence is 13 residues long. The CDR3 here is CASSQQGITEAFF. CDR3 bases: TGCGCCAGCAGCCAGCAGGGAATCACTGAAGCTTTCTTT.

Here the CDR3 reads CASSLGQVETGTEAFF. In DNA, the CDR3 is TGCGCCAGCAGCTTGGGGCAGGTTGAAACGGGGACTGAAGCTTTCTTT. The J gene is TRBJ1-1, the V gene TRBV5-1; D is uncertain. The CDR3 totals 16 residues. Germline V lookup: CDR1 SGHRS, CDR2 YFSETQ. V was cut by 0 bases and J by 5 bases, with 17 bases left in between. Full variable domain (rest looked up from reference TRBV5-1 and TRBJ1-1): KAGVTQTPRYLIKTRGQQVTLSCSPISGHRSVSWYQQTPGQGLQFLFEYFSETQRNKGNFPGRFSGRQFSNSRSEMNVSTLELGDSALYLCASSLGQVETGTEAFFGQGTRLTVV.

This chain connects TRBV6-5 to TRBJ2-1, with 12 nucleotides matching TRBD2. Germline V gives CDR1 MNHEY, CDR2 SVGAGI. V was pared by 4 bases and J by 5 bases, with 3 bases of the junction left unmatched. The length of the CDR3 is 15 residues. The CDR3 loop reads CASSSSGGGNNEQFF. The CDR3 DNA is TGTGCCAGCAGTTCTAGCGGGGGGGGGAACAATGAGCAGTTCTTC.

This clone was counted between two and nine times. This chain links TRBV5-1 with TRBJ1-1, with a weak D call TRBD1 (5 bases). The germline V gene encodes CDR1 SGHRS and CDR2 YFSETQ. This CDR3 contains 14 residues. Trimming stripped 0 bases from V and 5 bases from J, with 11 bases between. The CDR3 is CASSLDTGGTEAFF. The CDR3 region has the DNA TGCGCCAGCAGCTTGGACACGGGGGGAACTGAAGCTTTCTTT.

This chain links TRBV7-9 with TRBJ2-3; TRBD1 matches at 8 bases. The CDR3 length is 14 residues. CDR1 is SEHNR and CDR2 is FQNEAQ in the germline V gene (reference sequence). With V trimmed by 5 bases and J by 5 bases, 6 bases remained unmatched. The CDR3, as DNA: TGTGCCAGCAGCGACCAGGGGGCTGGAGATACGCAGTATTTT. Translating gives CASSDQGAGDTQYF.

The rearrangement uses TRBV11-1 and TRBJ2-1; 8 positions agree with TRBD1. The V gene's germline CDR1 is SGHAT and CDR2 FQDESV (reference sequence). Trimming cost V 3 bases and J 15 bases; bases outside gene matches: 13. The CDR3 loop spans 14 amino acids. The CDR3 loop is CASSLGQASAKSFF. CDR3 nucleotide sequence: TGTGCCAGCAGCTTGGGACAGGCTAGCGCTAAGTCGTTCTTC.

The chain has TRBV5-8 and TRBJ2-7, with unresolved D. CDR1 and CDR2 (germline): SGHTS, YDEGEE. With 4 bases removed from V and 6 bases from J, the gap between germline ends came to 17 bases. CDR3 length equals 14 residues. The CDR3 is CASSRVRAWSEQYF. CDR3 sequence (DNA): TGTGCCAGCAGCAGAGTGAGAGCATGGTCCGAGCAGTACTTC.

The chain carries TRBV18 and TRBJ2-3; 7 nucleotides agree with TRBD2. The CDR3 is 15 amino acids. V gave up 2 bases and J gave up 3 bases; unmatched junction bases: 5. CDR1 and CDR2 from the germline V gene are KGHSH and LQKENI. CDR3 in amino acids: CASSPGSGTTDTQYF. As DNA, the CDR3 is TGTGCCAGCTCACCAGGAAGCGGGACTACAGATACGCAGTATTTT.

Remarks on this clone: The CDR3 does not end in the conserved phenylalanine or tryptophan, so this is likely a read error. V gene TRBV14 combines with J gene TRBJ2-7; 10 bases match TRBD2. This CDR3 has 15 residues. Germline values: CDR1 SGHDN, CDR2 FVKESK. V shed 5 bases, J shed 1 base, and the junction held 5 bases outside the gene matches. For the CDR3, the DNA is TGTGCCAGCAGCGAACGACTAGCGGGTTCCTACGAGCAGTACCTC. Translated: CASSERLAGSYEQYL.

The chain recombines TRBV7-9 with TRBJ1-6; 9 nucleotides agree with TRBD1. CDR1 is SEHNR and CDR2 is FQNEAQ in the germline V gene (reference sequence). Trimming cost V 1 base and J 6 bases; bases outside gene matches: 10. The CDR3 length is 18 residues. CDR3 in DNA: TGTGCCAGCAGCTTAGTCCCCCGGACAGGGGTACGTAATTCACCCCTCCACTTT. Its protein product is CASSLVPRTGVRNSPLHF.

This clone has more than one count but fewer than ten. The chain has TRBV11-2 and TRBJ1-1; D call uncertain. V lost 1 base to trimming and J lost 0 bases, with 6 bases between them. This CDR3 region has 14 residues. Germline CDR1 and CDR2: SGHAT and FQNNGV. The CDR3: CASSLGLLNTEAFF. The CDR3 DNA reads as TGTGCCAGCAGCTTAGGGCTGTTGAACACTGAAGCTTTCTTT.

Only one count was recorded for this clone. The genes are TRBV27 and TRBJ2-3, with 10 bases matching TRBD2. Per the germline V gene, CDR1 is MNHEY and CDR2 is SMNVEV (reference sequence). Unmatched junction bases numbered 10, after V lost 5 bases and J lost 5 bases. The CDR3 is 16 residues long. This chain's CDR3 is CASSQLAGGSLDTQYF. The CDR3 nucleotides are TGTGCCAGCAGTCAATTAGCGGGGGGCTCTCTAGATACGCAGTATTTT.

This clone was counted once. The CDR3 region is CAISETGGRQTQYF. The CDR3 nucleotides read TGTGCCATCAGTGAAACAGGGGGACGGCAGACCCAGTACTTC. The chain couples TRBV10-3 to TRBJ2-5; 8 nucleotides align to TRBD1. The length of the CDR3 is 14 residues. With 3 bases clipped from V and 6 bases from J, the junction kept 6 bases outside the gene matches. The germline CDR1 and CDR2 sequences are ENHRY and SYGVKD.